The source of this T cell receptor beta chain is a study of response to subunit inactivated influenza vaccine (dated by TCRdb to the late 2010s). About the full investigation: Deep quantitative profiling of the T cell receptor repertoire was used in the study to follow responses to a trivalent subunit inactivated influenza vaccine.

For CDR1 and CDR2, the germline V gene (reference sequence) lists DFQATT and SNEGSKA. From the cysteine through the phenylalanine, the CDR3 covers 13 amino acids. Just the 39-base CDR3 DNA is kept, in frame starting at base 1. V loses 3 bases of germline sequence and J loses 7 bases, and the interval between the two ends is 14 bases. General conclusions and limits of the study: The authors proposed that each seasonal influenza vaccination may bring in only a limited number of new T cells.

This clonotype has more than one count but fewer than ten. Its antigen remains unidentified. No base qualities exist here, and no much larger clone lies one base off it. Receptor libraries were prepared by RT-PCR. The sequencer listed for this sample is Illumina HiSeq 2500. TCRdb handled the public reads itself, with Q25 trimming in fastp and clone calling in MiXCR, and kept productive beta chains. One record per CDR3 amino acid sequence lists the most common genes and DNA. Recorded for this sample are approximately 700,000 distinct CDR3 sequences; around a sixth of them occurred a single time. Of the sample, more than 9% falls within the top ten clones.

The sequence came from a middle-aged man who received an inactivated influenza vaccine. Donor details come from another sample of the same person, matched by shared clones. In this chain, TRBV20-1 is recombined with TRBJ2-3, with an unclear D gene assignment. The sample in question was PBMCs from blood, obtained about 13 days after vaccination. The nucleotides are TGCAGTGCTAGGTGGATCTCCTCCCATACGCAGTATTTT. Its coded protein is CSARWISSHTQYF.